Listed below are T cell receptor beta chains from one sample, sequenced in a study of blood T cell repertoires in COVID-19. Repertoires were generated with immunoSEQ multiplex PCR, while TCRdb's copy carries only in-frame clones and drops some. This sample has over 65,000 clones, with 86% found just once. Material for sequencing was peripheral blood. Every receptor here comes from a man aged 30 to 39 with acute or convalescent COVID-19. The CDR3 runs from the conserved cysteine through the conserved F or W. A D gene is named only where the DNA matches it firmly. The size field is filled for only some rows; it gives once, few, many or a size class.

v_gene: TRBV6-4; abundance: once; j_gene: TRBJ2-1; d_gene: .; CDR3aa: CASNRPGIPHNEQFF; CDR3nt: TGTGCCAGCAACCGACCAGGGATCCCCCACAATGAGCAGTTCTTC
v_gene: TRBV28; abundance: .; j_gene: TRBJ2-7; d_gene: TRBD2; CDR3aa: CASSLFGLAGIEQYF; CDR3nt: TGTGCCAGCAGTTTATTCGGACTAGCGGGAATCGAGCAGTACTTC
v_gene: TRBV15; abundance: once; j_gene: TRBJ2-3; d_gene: .; CDR3aa: CATSRGQHDTDTQYF; CDR3nt: TGTGCCACCAGCAGAGGACAGCACGACACAGATACGCAGTATTTT
v_gene: TRBV6-5; abundance: .; j_gene: TRBJ2-3; d_gene: .; CDR3aa: CASSDRGGITDTQYF; CDR3nt: TGTGCCAGCTCCGATCGGGGAGGAATCACAGATACGCAGTATTTT
v_gene: TRBV5-4; abundance: once; j_gene: TRBJ2-3; d_gene: TRBD1; CDR3aa: CASSLTFTGTGSTDTQYF; CDR3nt: TGTGCCAGCAGCTTGACTTTCACCGGGACAGGGTCCACAGATACGCAGTATTTT
v_gene: TRBV30; abundance: .; j_gene: TRBJ2-1; d_gene: TRBD2; CDR3aa: CAWSGGLAGVTYNEQFF; CDR3nt: TGTGCCTGGAGTGGGGGTCTAGCGGGAGTCACCTACAATGAGCAGTTCTTC
v_gene: TRBV11-2; abundance: .; j_gene: TRBJ2-1; d_gene: .; CDR3aa: CASNLPLFGVGEQFF; CDR3nt: TGTGCCAGCAACCTGCCCCTGTTCGGGGTGGGGGAGCAGTTCTTC
v_gene: TRBV6-5; abundance: .; j_gene: TRBJ2-1; d_gene: .; CDR3aa: CASSQQNNEQFF; CDR3nt: TGTGCCAGCAGCCAACAGAACAATGAGCAGTTCTTC
v_gene: TRBV20-1; abundance: .; j_gene: TRBJ2-5; d_gene: .; CDR3aa: CSAGTRETQYF; CDR3nt: TGCAGTGCTGGCACTAGGGAGACCCAGTACTTC
v_gene: TRBV9; abundance: .; j_gene: TRBJ2-2; d_gene: .; CDR3aa: CASSPTPEASTGELFF; CDR3nt: TGTGCCAGCAGCCCCACCCCGGAGGCTTCGACCGGGGAGCTGTTTTTT
v_gene: TRBV11-2; abundance: .; j_gene: TRBJ2-7; d_gene: .; CDR3aa: CASSLGRVPNEQYF; CDR3nt: TGTGCCAGCAGCTTAGGGAGGGTCCCAAACGAGCAGTACTTC
v_gene: TRBV6-4; abundance: .; j_gene: TRBJ2-3; d_gene: .; CDR3aa: CASSDGTHTDTQYF; CDR3nt: TGTGCCAGCAGTGACGGGACACACACAGATACGCAGTATTTT
v_gene: TRBV10-1; abundance: .; j_gene: TRBJ1-5; d_gene: TRBD1; CDR3aa: CAIYQQGEIFNQPQHF; CDR3nt: TGCGCCATATACCAACAGGGGGAGATCTTCAATCAGCCCCAGCATTTT
v_gene: TRBV6-5; abundance: .; j_gene: TRBJ1-1; d_gene: TRBD1; CDR3aa: CASSRDRGLGEAFF; CDR3nt: TGTGCCAGCAGTCGAGACAGGGGGCTGGGTGAAGCTTTCTTT
v_gene: TRBV4-1; abundance: .; j_gene: TRBJ2-7; d_gene: .; CDR3aa: CASSQDVGRTREQYF; CDR3nt: TGCGCCAGCAGCCAAGATGTGGGGAGGACTCGTGAGCAGTACTTC
v_gene: TRBV6-5; abundance: .; j_gene: TRBJ2-5; d_gene: TRBD1; CDR3aa: CASRRTGAQETQYF; CDR3nt: TGTGCCAGCAGGAGGACAGGGGCCCAAGAGACCCAGTACTTC
v_gene: TRBV7-9; abundance: .; j_gene: TRBJ2-7; d_gene: TRBD2; CDR3aa: CASSPREEGGFKQYF; CDR3nt: TGTGCCAGCAGCCCACGGGAGGAGGGTGGGTTCAAGCAGTACTTC
v_gene: TRBV4-1; abundance: .; j_gene: TRBJ2-1; d_gene: .; CDR3aa: CASSQVGSNEQFF; CDR3nt: TGCGCCAGCAGCCAAGTTGGGAGCAATGAGCAGTTCTTC
v_gene: TRBV4-1; abundance: .; j_gene: TRBJ1-1; d_gene: .; CDR3aa: CASSQGYRNTEAFF; CDR3nt: TGCGCCAGCAGCCAAGGGTACAGGAACACTGAAGCTTTCTTT
v_gene: TRBV18; abundance: .; j_gene: TRBJ2-1; d_gene: TRBD2; CDR3aa: CASSPGSGRDNEQFF; CDR3nt: TGTGCCAGCTCACCAGGGAGCGGGAGAGACAATGAGCAGTTCTTC
v_gene: TRBV2; abundance: once; j_gene: TRBJ1-1; d_gene: .; CDR3aa: CASSEAGGLGTEAFF; CDR3nt: TGTGCCAGCAGTGAAGCGGGGGGTCTGGGCACTGAAGCTTTCTTT
v_gene: TRBV21-1; abundance: .; j_gene: TRBJ1-2; d_gene: .; CDR3aa: CASSYYSRLNYGYTF; CDR3nt: TGTGCCAGCAGCTATTACAGCAGGTTAAACTATGGCTACACCTTC
v_gene: TRBV19; abundance: .; j_gene: TRBJ1-2; d_gene: TRBD1; CDR3aa: CASSRQGARNYGYTF; CDR3nt: TGTGCCAGTAGTCGACAGGGGGCGCGTAACTATGGCTACACCTTC
v_gene: TRBV19; abundance: .; j_gene: TRBJ2-1; d_gene: TRBD2; CDR3aa: CASSRRGESYNEQFF; CDR3nt: TGTGCCAGTAGTCGCCGGGGGGAGTCCTACAATGAGCAGTTCTTC
v_gene: TRBV28; abundance: .; j_gene: TRBJ2-2; d_gene: .; CDR3aa: CASSLRQGGVGELFF; CDR3nt: TGTGCCAGCAGCTTAAGACAGGGAGGAGTCGGGGAGCTGTTTTTT
v_gene: TRBV7-9; abundance: .; j_gene: TRBJ1-2; d_gene: .; CDR3aa: CASSPQWGEDGYTF; CDR3nt: TGTGCCAGCAGCCCCCAGTGGGGGGAGGATGGCTACACCTTC
v_gene: TRBV4-3; abundance: .; j_gene: TRBJ2-1; d_gene: TRBD2; CDR3aa: CASSQSPRSGSNEQFF; CDR3nt: TGCGCCAGCAGCCAATCCCCCCGGAGCGGGAGCAATGAGCAGTTCTTC
v_gene: TRBV19; abundance: .; j_gene: TRBJ1-1; d_gene: TRBD1; CDR3aa: CASRNRGLEAFF; CDR3nt: TGTGCCAGTAGAAACAGGGGGCTCGAAGCTTTCTTT
v_gene: TRBV4-1; abundance: .; j_gene: TRBJ1-5; d_gene: .; CDR3aa: CASSRLWGEPQHF; CDR3nt: TGCGCCAGCAGCAGGCTGTGGGGCGAGCCCCAGCATTTT
v_gene: TRBV29-1; abundance: .; j_gene: TRBJ2-2; d_gene: .; CDR3aa: CSVAAGSGELFF; CDR3nt: TGCAGCGTTGCGGCAGGGTCCGGGGAGCTGTTTTTT
v_gene: TRBV19; abundance: .; j_gene: TRBJ1-5; d_gene: .; CDR3aa: CASRQGRNQPQHF; CDR3nt: TGTGCCAGTAGGCAGGGCCGCAATCAGCCCCAGCATTTT
v_gene: TRBV28; abundance: .; j_gene: TRBJ1-1; d_gene: .; CDR3aa: CASSQAGSWSNTEAFF; CDR3nt: TGTGCCAGCAGTCAAGCAGGGTCCTGGTCGAACACTGAAGCTTTCTTT
v_gene: TRBV28; abundance: .; j_gene: TRBJ2-1; d_gene: .; CDR3aa: CASSSTRQLNEQFF; CDR3nt: TGTGCCAGCAGCTCAACCCGACAACTCAATGAGCAGTTCTTC
v_gene: TRBV6-5; abundance: .; j_gene: TRBJ1-3; d_gene: .; CDR3aa: CASTRGGRSGNTIYF; CDR3nt: TGTGCCAGCACGCGGGGAGGCCGCTCTGGAAACACCATATATTTT
v_gene: TRBV11-2; abundance: .; j_gene: TRBJ2-5; d_gene: .; CDR3aa: CASSHSWTQYF; CDR3nt: TGTGCCAGCAGCCACAGCTGGACCCAGTACTTC
v_gene: TRBV28; abundance: .; j_gene: TRBJ1-2; d_gene: .; CDR3aa: CASSFQGGYTF; CDR3nt: TGTGCCAGCAGTTTCCAGGGTGGCTACACCTTC
v_gene: TRBV7-6; abundance: .; j_gene: TRBJ1-5; d_gene: TRBD1; CDR3aa: CASSLGWGRGLLNNQPQHF; CDR3nt: TGTGCCAGCAGCTTAGGATGGGGCAGGGGGCTGTTGAACAATCAGCCCCAGCATTTT
v_gene: TRBV16; abundance: once; j_gene: TRBJ2-1; d_gene: .; CDR3aa: CASSQSPPQGGTYNEQFF; CDR3nt: TGTGCCAGCAGCCAATCTCCCCCGCAGGGGGGAACCTACAATGAGCAGTTCTTC
v_gene: TRBV2; abundance: .; j_gene: TRBJ2-3; d_gene: TRBD2; CDR3aa: CASALSSGRSGTDTQYF; CDR3nt: TGTGCCAGCGCGCTGAGTAGCGGGAGATCCGGCACAGATACGCAGTATTTT
v_gene: TRBV4-1; abundance: .; j_gene: TRBJ1-4; d_gene: .; CDR3aa: CASSRQGGGPTNEKLFF; CDR3nt: TGCGCCAGCAGCCGACAAGGGGGGGGACCAACTAATGAAAAACTGTTTTTT
v_gene: TRBV13; abundance: .; j_gene: TRBJ2-5; d_gene: .; CDR3aa: CASALGQETQYF; CDR3nt: TGTGCCAGCGCACTAGGACAAGAGACCCAGTACTTC
v_gene: TRBV7-9; abundance: .; j_gene: TRBJ1-5; d_gene: .; CDR3aa: CASSLGALEPQHF; CDR3nt: TGTGCCAGCAGCTTAGGGGCTTTGGAGCCCCAGCATTTT
v_gene: TRBV11-2; abundance: .; j_gene: TRBJ2-1; d_gene: .; CDR3aa: CASSLASYNEQFF; CDR3nt: TGTGCCAGCAGCTTAGCATCCTACAATGAGCAGTTCTTC